This TCR beta chain was captured in a study of blood T cell repertoires in COVID-19. Per germline, CDR1 LNHDA and CDR2 SQIVND (reference sequence). The CDR3 length is 15 residues. The V end was cut by 7 bases, the J end by 5 bases, with 15 bases between. Profiled with immunoSEQ multiplex PCR; TCRdb holds only in-frame clones, not every one. Among fewer than 200,000 clones listed, approximately 84% were seen once. The receptor was isolated from a man aged 35 to 55 who had recovered from COVID-19. The V and J genes are TRBV19 and TRBJ1-6; possibly TRBD1 for D (6 bases). The material sequenced was peripheral blood. Written as DNA, the CDR3 is TGTGCCAGTACCGGACCGGGACACAATAATTCACCCCTCCACTTT. This encodes CASTGPGHNNSPLHF.